This TCR beta chain is drawn from a study of shared clonotypes between healthy human individuals. The material for each subset, its genomic DNA, was split evenly across several immunoSEQ plates. The protocol was immunoSEQ multiplex PCR, while the TCRdb copy is restricted to in-frame clones and leaves out a portion. Of approximately 740,000 clones listed, about 92% are singletons. Terminally differentiated effector memory CD45RA+ cells were excluded from the naive CD8 cells, which were CD45RO-negative and positively selected for CCR7. This CDR3 contains 11 residues. The ends lost 6 bases at V and 8 bases at J; junction bases unmatched: 2. Per the germline V gene, CDR1 is SGDLS and CDR2 is YYNGEE.

Input material: naive CD8+ T cells sorted from blood. The chain has TRBV9 and TRBJ1-2; 9 positions agree with TRBD1. This clonotype originated in a young man in good health. CDR3 residues: CASKTGGGYTF. In DNA form, the CDR3 reads TGTGCCAGCAAAACAGGGGGCGGCTACACCTTC.